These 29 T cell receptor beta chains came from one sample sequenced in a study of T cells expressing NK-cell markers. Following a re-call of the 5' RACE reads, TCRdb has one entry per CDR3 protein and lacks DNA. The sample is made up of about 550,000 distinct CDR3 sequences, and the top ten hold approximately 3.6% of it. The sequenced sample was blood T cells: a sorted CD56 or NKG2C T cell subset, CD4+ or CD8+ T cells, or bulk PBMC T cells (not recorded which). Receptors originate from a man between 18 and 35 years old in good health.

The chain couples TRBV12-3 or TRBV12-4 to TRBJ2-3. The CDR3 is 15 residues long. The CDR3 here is CASSTLLMATDTQYF.

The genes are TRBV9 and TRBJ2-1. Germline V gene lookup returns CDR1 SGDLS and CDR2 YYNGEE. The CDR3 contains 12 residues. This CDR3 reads CASSVASHEQFF.

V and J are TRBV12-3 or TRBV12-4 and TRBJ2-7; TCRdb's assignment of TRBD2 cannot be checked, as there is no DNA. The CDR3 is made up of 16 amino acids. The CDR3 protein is CASSQLAGGLYYEQYF.

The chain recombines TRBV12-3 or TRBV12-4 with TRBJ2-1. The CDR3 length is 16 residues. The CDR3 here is CASSKTSIRTYNEQFF.

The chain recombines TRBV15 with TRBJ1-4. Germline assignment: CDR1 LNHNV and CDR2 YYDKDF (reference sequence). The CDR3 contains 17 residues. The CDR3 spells CATSRVRPGALGEKLFF.

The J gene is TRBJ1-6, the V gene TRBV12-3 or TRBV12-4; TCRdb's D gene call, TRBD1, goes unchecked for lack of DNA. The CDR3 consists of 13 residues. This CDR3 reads CASRGTGGTPLHF.

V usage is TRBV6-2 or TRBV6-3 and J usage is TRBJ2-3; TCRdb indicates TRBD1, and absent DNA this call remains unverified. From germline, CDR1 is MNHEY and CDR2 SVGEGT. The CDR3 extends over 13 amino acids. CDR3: CASSYSGADTQYF.

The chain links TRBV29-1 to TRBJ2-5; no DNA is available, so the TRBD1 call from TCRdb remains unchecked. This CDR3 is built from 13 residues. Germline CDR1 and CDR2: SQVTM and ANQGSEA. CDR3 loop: CSVVGRGEETQYF.

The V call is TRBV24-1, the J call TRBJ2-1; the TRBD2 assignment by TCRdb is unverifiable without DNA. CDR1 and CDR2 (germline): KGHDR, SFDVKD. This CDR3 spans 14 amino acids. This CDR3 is CATRAGGSYNEQFF.

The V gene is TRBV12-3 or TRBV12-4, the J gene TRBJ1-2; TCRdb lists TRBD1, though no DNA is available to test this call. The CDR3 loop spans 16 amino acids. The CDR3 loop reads CASSLTGTGIDYGYTF.

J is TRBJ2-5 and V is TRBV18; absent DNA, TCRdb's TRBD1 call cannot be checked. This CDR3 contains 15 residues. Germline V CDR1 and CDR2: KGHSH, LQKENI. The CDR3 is CASSPRQGREETQYF.

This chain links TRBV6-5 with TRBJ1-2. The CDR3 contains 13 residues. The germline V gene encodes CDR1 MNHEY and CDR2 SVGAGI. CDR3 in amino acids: CASSSAPNYGYTF.

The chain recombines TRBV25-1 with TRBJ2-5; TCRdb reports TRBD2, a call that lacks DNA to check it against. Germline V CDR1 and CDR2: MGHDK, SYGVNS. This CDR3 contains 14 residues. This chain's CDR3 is CASSDPGNKETQYF.

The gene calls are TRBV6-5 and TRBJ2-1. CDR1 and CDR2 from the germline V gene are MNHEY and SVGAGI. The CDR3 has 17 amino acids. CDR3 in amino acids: CASSYSTSGKSYNEQFF.

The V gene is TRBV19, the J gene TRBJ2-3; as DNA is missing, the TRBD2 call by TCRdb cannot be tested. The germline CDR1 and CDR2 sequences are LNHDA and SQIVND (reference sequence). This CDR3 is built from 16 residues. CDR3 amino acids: CASSPRLAGEVDTQYF.

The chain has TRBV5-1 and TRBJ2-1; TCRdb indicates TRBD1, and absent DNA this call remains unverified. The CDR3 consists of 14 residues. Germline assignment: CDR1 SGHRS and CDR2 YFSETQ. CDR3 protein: CASSLGVQGDEQFF.

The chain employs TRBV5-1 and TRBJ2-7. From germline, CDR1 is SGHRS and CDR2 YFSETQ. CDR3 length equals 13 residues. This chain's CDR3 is CASSLARTYEQYF.

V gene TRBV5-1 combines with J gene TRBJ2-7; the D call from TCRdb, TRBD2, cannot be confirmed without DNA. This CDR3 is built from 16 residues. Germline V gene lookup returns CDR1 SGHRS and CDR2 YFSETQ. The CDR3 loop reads CASSLEVSGQVHEQYF.

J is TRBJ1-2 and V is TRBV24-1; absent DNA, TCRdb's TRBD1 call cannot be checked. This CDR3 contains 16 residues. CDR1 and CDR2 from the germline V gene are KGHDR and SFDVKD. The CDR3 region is CATSDSDREYGYGYTF.

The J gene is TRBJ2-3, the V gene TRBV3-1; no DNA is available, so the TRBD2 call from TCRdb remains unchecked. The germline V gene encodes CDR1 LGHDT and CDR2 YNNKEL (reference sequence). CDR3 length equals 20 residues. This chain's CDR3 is CASSQESTDTSSWGTDTQYF.

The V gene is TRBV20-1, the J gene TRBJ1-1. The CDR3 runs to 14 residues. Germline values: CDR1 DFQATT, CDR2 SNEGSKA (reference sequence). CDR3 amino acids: CSARVGQLNTEAFF.

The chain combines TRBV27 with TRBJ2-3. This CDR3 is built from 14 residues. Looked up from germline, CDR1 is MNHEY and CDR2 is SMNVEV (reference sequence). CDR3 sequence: CASSQRVSTDTQYF.

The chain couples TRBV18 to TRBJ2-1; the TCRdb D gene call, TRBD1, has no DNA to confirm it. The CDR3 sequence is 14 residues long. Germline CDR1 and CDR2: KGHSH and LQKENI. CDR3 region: CASSPQGAGNEQFF.

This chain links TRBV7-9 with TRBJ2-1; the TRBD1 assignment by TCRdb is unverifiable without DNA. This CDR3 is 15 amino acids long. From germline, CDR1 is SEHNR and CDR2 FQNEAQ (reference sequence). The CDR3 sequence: CASSRRTGLVNEQFF.

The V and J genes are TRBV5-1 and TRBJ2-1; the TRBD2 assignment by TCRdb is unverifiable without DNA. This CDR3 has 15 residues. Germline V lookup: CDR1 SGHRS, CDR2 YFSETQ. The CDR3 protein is CASSLGTSGSYEQFF.

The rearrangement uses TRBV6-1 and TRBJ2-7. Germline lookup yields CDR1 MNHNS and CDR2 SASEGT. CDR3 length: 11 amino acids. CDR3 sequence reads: CASIQTYEQYF.

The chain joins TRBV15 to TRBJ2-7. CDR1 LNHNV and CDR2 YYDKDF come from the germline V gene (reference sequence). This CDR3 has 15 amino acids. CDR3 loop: CATSREDEGPYEQYF.

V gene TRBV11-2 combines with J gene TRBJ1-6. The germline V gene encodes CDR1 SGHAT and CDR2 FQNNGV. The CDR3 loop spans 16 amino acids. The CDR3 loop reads CASSFGRSSYNSPLHF.

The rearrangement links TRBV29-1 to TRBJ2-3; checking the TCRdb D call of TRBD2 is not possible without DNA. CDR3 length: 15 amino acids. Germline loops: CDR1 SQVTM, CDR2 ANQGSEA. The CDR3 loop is CSTEGGRGGTDTQYF.